This entry concerns a single T cell receptor (beta chain). What it recognizes is unknown. Losses at the gene ends were 8 bases for V and 3 bases for J; bases not matched to a gene: 12. The germline V gene encodes CDR1 MDHEN and CDR2 SYDVKM. This CDR3 has 16 amino acids. At baseline, cycle 4 day 1, and cycle 7 day 1, blood was sampled. The data are from a study of OX40 agonist ivuxolimab in advanced cancers. Findings and caveats of the study: At doses 0.1 to 3.0 mg/kg, CD4+ and CD8+ clones expanded. Some nonresponders also had low normalized T-cell clonal expansion. What antigens the expanded peripheral T cells recognized was never established.

Profiling relied on immunoSEQ multiplex PCR, and the TCRdb table lists in-frame clones only, not all of them. This table has about 41,000 clones, approximately 89% appearing once. The origin of this receptor is an adult with an advanced solid tumor such as melanoma, head and neck, liver or kidney cancer. This chain uses TRBV28 with TRBJ2-3, with 9 positions matching TRBD2. Sample: CD4+ or CD8+ T cells sorted from blood, taken in a trial of the OX40 agonist ivuxolimab. In DNA form, the CDR3 reads TGTGCCAGCCTCGGGACTAGCCGGGGTTTAACAGATACGCAGTATTTT. This sequence encodes CASLGTSRGLTDTQYF.